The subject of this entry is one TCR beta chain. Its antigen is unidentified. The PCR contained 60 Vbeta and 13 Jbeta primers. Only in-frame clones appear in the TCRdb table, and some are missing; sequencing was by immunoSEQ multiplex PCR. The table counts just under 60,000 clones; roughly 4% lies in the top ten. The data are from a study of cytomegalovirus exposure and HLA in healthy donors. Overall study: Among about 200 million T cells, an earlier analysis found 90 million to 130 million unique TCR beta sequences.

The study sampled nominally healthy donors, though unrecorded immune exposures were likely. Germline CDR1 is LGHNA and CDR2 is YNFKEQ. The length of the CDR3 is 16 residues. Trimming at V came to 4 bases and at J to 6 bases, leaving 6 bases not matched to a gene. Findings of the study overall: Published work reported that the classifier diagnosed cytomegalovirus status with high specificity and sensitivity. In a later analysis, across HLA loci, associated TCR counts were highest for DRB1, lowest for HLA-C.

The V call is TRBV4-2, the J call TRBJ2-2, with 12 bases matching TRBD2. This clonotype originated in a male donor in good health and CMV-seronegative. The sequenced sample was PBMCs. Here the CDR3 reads CASSPSGRGSAGELFF. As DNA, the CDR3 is TGTGCCAGCAGCCCTAGCGGGAGGGGGTCCGCCGGGGAGCTGTTTTTT.